The 17 T cell receptor beta chains in this list originate from one sample, sequenced in a study of PD-1 blockade in classical Hodgkin lymphoma. Brentuximab vedotin exposure varied among the patients, all of whom had relapsed after autologous stem cell transplantation. Using immunoSEQ multiplex PCR, the repertoire was profiled, and TCRdb retains in-frame clones only, with some absent. The sample yields 15,000 to 20,000 clones, more than 75% seen once. The specimen was peripheral blood mononuclear cells (PBMCs), collected before the second cycle of nivolumab. Receptors originate from a human donor with classical Hodgkin lymphoma.

V usage is TRBV5-5 and J usage is TRBJ2-7; D gene ambiguous. This CDR3 region has 15 residues. Trimming removed 0 bases at V and 2 bases at J, with 12 bases between. Germline CDR1 and CDR2: SGHKS and YYEKEE (reference sequence). This chain's CDR3 is CASSLGADQPYEQYF. The CDR3 DNA sequence: TGTGCCAGCAGCTTGGGGGCAGATCAACCCTACGAGCAGTACTTC.

This clone was seen more than once but under ten times. This chain's CDR3 is CASSGPGGSGELFF. In DNA form, the CDR3 reads TGTGCCAGCAGTGGGCCGGGAGGCTCCGGGGAGCTGTTTTTT. The chain recombines TRBV6-1 with TRBJ2-2; 7 positions match TRBD2. The ends lost 4 bases at V and 6 bases at J; junction bases unmatched: 5. Germline V lookup: CDR1 MNHNS, CDR2 SASEGT. CDR3 length: 14 amino acids.

There are a few counts of this clone. The V gene is TRBV19, the J gene TRBJ1-2, with 10 bases matching TRBD1. CDR3 length equals 18 residues. Per the germline V gene, CDR1 is LNHDA and CDR2 is SQIVND (reference sequence). V shed 2 bases, J shed 2 bases, and the junction held 11 bases outside the gene matches. CDR3 amino acids: CASSIWGGQGNENYGYTF. The CDR3, as DNA: TGTGCCAGTAGTATATGGGGGGGACAGGGGAATGAGAACTATGGCTACACCTTC.

This rearrangement joins TRBV1 to TRBJ1-2. TRBV1 constitutes a pseudogene. CDR3 length: 15 amino acids. The CDR3 reads CTSSEKGLCTYGYTF. In DNA form, the CDR3 reads TGCACCAGCAGCGAGAAAGGTTTGTGCACCTATGGCTACACCTTC.

The CDR3 loop reads CAWRRPWIQETQYF. The DNA for the CDR3 is TGTGCCTGGAGGCGGCCGTGGATCCAAGAGACCCAGTACTTC. V gene TRBV30 combines with J gene TRBJ2-5; D unresolved. The germline V and J ends were trimmed by 3 bases and 1 base, with 12 bases remaining between them. The length of the CDR3 is 14 residues. The germline gives CDR1 GTSNPN, CDR2 SVGIG (reference sequence).

V gene TRBV5-5 combines with J gene TRBJ2-3; D gene uncertain. CDR1 is SGHKS, CDR2 YYEKEE, per germline (reference sequence). V was cut by 6 bases and J by 6 bases, with 8 bases left in between. This CDR3 is built from 11 residues. CDR3: CASITRDTQYF. The CDR3, as DNA: TGTGCCAGCATAACAAGGGATACGCAGTATTTT.

The chain uses TRBV28 and TRBJ2-4; D call uncertain. Germline CDR1 and CDR2: MDHEN and SYDVKM. The V gene lost 8 bases and the J gene lost 4 bases, with 9 bases spanning the gap. The CDR3 is made up of 12 amino acids. The CDR3 region is CASFGNKNIQYF. The CDR3 bases are TGTGCCAGCTTTGGCAATAAAAACATTCAGTACTTC.

This clone was picked up a small number of times. V is TRBV28 and J is TRBJ1-5; possibly TRBD1 for D (6 bases). The CDR3 is 14 residues long. The V gene lost 2 bases and the J gene lost 5 bases, with 10 bases spanning the gap. Germline V gene sequence: CDR1 MDHEN, CDR2 SYDVKM. This chain's CDR3 is CASSLGGRDQPQHF. The CDR3 nucleotides are TGTGCCAGCAGTTTAGGGGGCCGGGATCAGCCCCAGCATTTT.

The chain combines TRBV6-5 with TRBJ2-1; D possibly corresponds to TRBD2 (6 bases). Germline values: CDR1 MNHEY, CDR2 SVGAGI. Trimming took off 1 base at V and 4 bases at J, with 14 bases between the two ends. This CDR3 contains 16 residues. Written as DNA, the CDR3 is TGTGCCAGCAGTTACTACTCAGCGGGCCCATACAATGAGCAGTTCTTC. This gives the protein CASSYYSAGPYNEQFF.

The chain has TRBV5-1 and TRBJ1-4; 9 bases are a match to TRBD1. Germline V gene sequence: CDR1 SGHRS, CDR2 YFSETQ. CDR3 length equals 16 residues. The V gene end was trimmed by 4 bases and the J gene end by 8 bases; junction bases not matched to a gene: 12. The CDR3 sequence is CASSPNYGTGLEKLFF. In nucleotides, the CDR3 is TGCGCCAGCAGCCCAAACTACGGGACAGGGTTGGAAAAACTGTTTTTT.

V gene TRBV4-2 combines with J gene TRBJ1-2; TRBD1 matches at 9 bases. Germline V CDR1 and CDR2: LGHNA, YNFKEQ. This CDR3 has 18 amino acids. The trim removed 5 bases at V and 4 bases at J, leaving 17 bases unmatched. The CDR3 is CASSFSGTGKSESYGYTF. CDR3 nucleotides: TGTGCCAGCAGCTTTTCCGGGACAGGGAAGAGCGAGTCCTATGGCTACACCTTC.

This clone occurred a few times. The chain links TRBV27 to TRBJ2-1; D possibly uses TRBD1 or TRBD2 (5 bases each). The CDR3 totals 14 residues. Between the trimmed V and J ends, which lost 7 bases and 2 bases, there was a span of 12 bases. Germline loops: CDR1 MNHEY, CDR2 SMNVEV (reference sequence). DNA of the CDR3: TGTGCCAGCACCCCACGGGGCGCCTACAATGAGCAGTTCTTC. Protein: CASTPRGAYNEQFF.

This sequence joins TRBV14 and TRBJ2-4; no definite D call. The CDR3 contains 14 residues. V shed 3 bases and J shed 9 bases, with 15 bases lying between them. Germline lookup yields CDR1 SGHDN and CDR2 FVKESK. CDR3 loop: CASSQEIGPLIQYF. The CDR3 DNA reads TGTGCCAGCAGCCAGGAAATCGGCCCTCTCATTCAGTACTTC.

The chain recombines TRBV11-3 with TRBJ2-5; D call uncertain. Trimming stripped 5 bases from V and 1 base from J, with 11 bases between. Germline V lookup: CDR1 SGHNT, CDR2 YENEEA. This CDR3 is 14 amino acids long. The CDR3 spells CASSPPRTQETQYF. The CDR3 nucleotides read TGTGCCAGCAGCCCCCCTCGCACCCAAGAGACCCAGTACTTC.

This clone was found a few times. The chain links TRBV28 to TRBJ1-1; 9 bases map to TRBD1. Unmatched junction bases numbered 8, after V lost 5 bases and J lost 4 bases. Germline assignment: CDR1 MDHEN and CDR2 SYDVKM. The CDR3 runs to 15 residues. The CDR3 nucleotides read TGTGCCAGCAGTCCTCGGGACAGGGAGGTCACTGAAGCTTTCTTT. Translation gives CASSPRDREVTEAFF.

V is TRBV6-1 and J is TRBJ2-7; 11 bases are a match to TRBD2. Unmatched junction bases numbered 7, after V lost 8 bases and J lost 4 bases. This CDR3 has 14 amino acids. Per germline, CDR1 MNHNS and CDR2 SASEGT. The CDR3 is CASGIAGGPYEQYF. DNA for the CDR3: TGTGCCAGCGGAATAGCGGGAGGGCCGTACGAGCAGTACTTC.

This rearrangement joins TRBV25-1 to TRBJ1-1, with a weak D call TRBD1 (5 bases). The V end was cut by 1 base, the J end by 3 bases, with 12 bases between. This CDR3 region has 15 residues. CDR1 MGHDK and CDR2 SYGVNS come from the germline V gene. This CDR3 is CASSEWAGMDTEAFF. In nucleotides, the CDR3 is TGTGCCAGCAGTGAATGGGCAGGGATGGACACTGAAGCTTTCTTT. The whole variable domain, filled in from reference TRBV25-1 and TRBJ1-1, reads EADIYQTPRYLVIGTGKKITLECSQTMGHDKMYWYQQDPGMELHLIHYSYGVNSTEKGDLSSESTVSRIRTEHFPLTLESARPSHTSQYLCASSEWAGMDTEAFFGQGTRLTVV.